This TCR beta chain was captured in a study of graft-versus-host responses after intestinal transplantation. Study summary: Recipients had multivisceral, liver-intestinal, or isolated intestinal transplants. After anti-thymocyte globulin induction, recipients took tacrolimus and steroids for about 3 years. Findings and limits, study-wide: Early HvG declines after transplant were associated with peak circulating GvH clone levels.

Germline-derived CDR1 and CDR2 are SGDLS and YYNGEE. There are 15 residues in the CDR3. V was cut by 2 bases and J by 5 bases, with 16 bases left in between. TCRdb's table, derived via immunoSEQ multiplex PCR, lists solely in-frame clones and lacks some. This sample yields about 25,000 clones, of which around 94% are seen a single time; less than 0.85% belongs to the top ten. This clone was counted once. Its antigen is undetermined. The J gene is TRBJ2-5, the V gene TRBV9; D may be TRBD2 (6 bases). The receptor comes from a human patient who received an intestinal transplant, so some T cells may come from the graft donor. This sample comprised PBMCs, obtained 30 days after intestinal transplant. Here the CDR3 DNA reads TGTGCCAGCAGCGTTGGGGGGTCCGACTGGGAGACCCAGTACTTC. Its protein product is CASSVGGSDWETQYF.